Included here is one T cell receptor (beta chain) sequence, with context. The ends lost 3 bases at V and 7 bases at J; junction bases unmatched: 5. Germline V CDR1 and CDR2: DFQATT, SNEGSKA (reference sequence). The CDR3 has 13 residues. In the source study's methods: Amplifying reference gene primers gave estimates of nucleated cell counts. Sequencing was performed with immunoSEQ multiplex PCR; in TCRdb, only in-frame clones are kept and a portion is missing. D and trimming were read from the DNA, whereas the V and J calls and clone size are those reported in that table. The sample consists of more than 110,000 clones, 82% of them appearing once. The data are from a study of blood T cell repertoires in COVID-19. Study as a whole: Sample material is recorded as cDNA or gDNA derived from T cells, B-cell-depleted T cells, or PBMCs.

V and J are TRBV20-1 and TRBJ2-4, with TRBD1 matching 8 bases. The TCR was taken from a woman aged 80 or over with acute or convalescent COVID-19. The sequenced material came from peripheral blood. The CDR3 nucleotides read TGCAGTGCTAGTTTAACAGGGGGGAACATTCAGTACTTC. Translation gives CSASLTGGNIQYF.